This entry lists 4 T cell receptor beta chains sequenced from one sample in a study of control samples from healthy donors and cancer patients (dated by TCRdb to 2019 to 2021). Libraries were constructed by the immunoSEQ multiplex PCR assay. TCRdb stores this immuneACCESS table with in-frame sequences only. Part of the clones is absent; in the studies checked, under half of the shortfall reflects unresolved V genes, and no reason is known for the rest. The sample table holds over 150,000 clones, of which nearly 96% were seen once. Approximately 0.97% of the sample is in the top ten clones. The sequenced sample was blood. These receptors originate from a woman between 25 and 40 years old in good health.

The rearrangement links TRBV4-1 to TRBJ1-4; D unresolved. The germline V gene has CDR1 MGHRA and CDR2 YSYEKL. V dropped 6 bases and J dropped 4 bases, with 9 bases sitting between them. CDR3 length: 13 residues. The chain's CDR3 is CASRRAHNEKLFF. For the CDR3, the DNA is TGCGCCAGCAGGAGGGCTCATAATGAAAAACTGTTTTTT.

This clone is a singleton in its sample. The genes are TRBV20-1 and TRBJ2-4; possibly TRBD2 for D (6 bases). V dropped 3 bases and J dropped 8 bases, with 11 bases sitting between them. The CDR3 runs 12 residues. Per the germline V gene, CDR1 is DFQATT and CDR2 is SNEGSKA (reference sequence). The CDR3 sequence is CSASPTRYIQYF. The CDR3 DNA reads as TGCAGTGCTAGTCCGACTAGGTACATTCAGTACTTC.

The chain recombines TRBV27 with TRBJ1-2, with D possibly being TRBD1 (6 bases). The CDR3 spans 16 residues. V gave up 6 bases and J gave up 7 bases, with 24 bases separating them. Germline V gene lookup returns CDR1 MNHEY and CDR2 SMNVEV (reference sequence). CDR3 DNA: TGTGCCAGCAGCCGAAGCGGGGGGCGATTCAAAGTTGGCTACACCTTC. As protein: CASSRSGGRFKVGYTF.

V gene TRBV6-5 combines with J gene TRBJ1-1, with D perhaps TRBD1 (5 bases). This CDR3 spans 14 amino acids. Germline V gives CDR1 MNHEY, CDR2 SVGAGI. Trimming removed 2 bases at V and 1 base at J, with 8 bases between. The chain's CDR3 is CASSYGDANTEAFF. The CDR3 nucleotides read TGTGCCAGCAGTTACGGGGACGCGAACACTGAAGCTTTCTTT.